This T cell receptor beta chain was found in a study of response to subunit inactivated influenza vaccine. This clonotype came up a few times. As yet, its antigen is unknown. Trimming shortened V by 3 bases and J by 3 bases, and 8 bases separated the two germline ends. Germline V gene sequence: CDR1 KGHDR, CDR2 SFDVKD. The CDR3 runs to 14 residues. TCRdb re-called the RT-PCR reads with MiXCR, one entry per CDR3 protein. The table shows fewer than 650,000 distinct CDR3 sequences, with around 13% occurring only once. Study-wide points: Researchers suggested that each seasonal influenza vaccination recruits few new T cells.

The genes are TRBV24-1 and TRBJ2-4; D not certain. This TCR was sampled from a man aged 50-60 years who received an inactivated influenza vaccine. The input for sequencing was PBMCs from blood, taken roughly 48 days after vaccination. CDR3 sequence reads: CATSDEEDKNIQYF. CDR3 DNA: TGTGCCACCAGTGATGAAGAGGACAAAAACATTCAGTACTTC.